This TCR beta chain derives from a study of T cells expressing NK-cell markers. As the method of synthesis, 5'RACE template switching with UMIs yielded TCR beta cDNA. TCRdb reprocessed the 5' RACE reads; each CDR3 protein has one entry and no DNA is given. The sample table sets out roughly 350,000 distinct CDR3 sequences. This TCR was recovered from a man aged 18 to 69 in good health. The sample taken for sequencing was blood T cells: a sorted CD56 or NKG2C T cell subset, CD4+ or CD8+ T cells, or bulk PBMC T cells (not recorded which).

CDR3 residues: CASSLGATRRTDTQYF. The chain is built from TRBV5-1 and TRBJ2-3; there is no DNA to check the TCRdb D call of TRBD2. This CDR3 has 16 residues. The germline V gene has CDR1 SGHRS and CDR2 YFSETQ.